This entry describes one TCR beta chain. Its antigen is currently unknown. This entry is derived from a study of early stage breast cancer tumors. Overall study results and limits: Compared with adjacent normal breast, tumors showed about 2.4-fold denser, more clonal T cells. Blood repertoires resembled normal breast more than tumor. Enriched TCRB sequences shared across patients were mostly commonly generated sequences.

Clones were sequenced by immunoSEQ multiplex PCR, and TCRdb holds only the in-frame ones, with some missing. In the table there are under 45,000 clones, approximately 78% of which are singletons. The sequence derives from a person aged 45 to 59 with breast cancer. Sequencing was done on a sample of blood.

The CDR3 DNA follows: TGTGCCAGTAGTGAGGACAGGGTTCAGCCCCAGCATTTT. It translates to CASSEDRVQPQHF. The chain uses TRBV19 and TRBJ1-5; 8 bases line up with TRBD1. CDR1 and CDR2 from the germline V gene are LNHDA and SQIVND (reference sequence). CDR3 length equals 13 residues. The V gene end was trimmed by 5 bases and the J gene end by 6 bases; junction bases not matched to a gene: 3.